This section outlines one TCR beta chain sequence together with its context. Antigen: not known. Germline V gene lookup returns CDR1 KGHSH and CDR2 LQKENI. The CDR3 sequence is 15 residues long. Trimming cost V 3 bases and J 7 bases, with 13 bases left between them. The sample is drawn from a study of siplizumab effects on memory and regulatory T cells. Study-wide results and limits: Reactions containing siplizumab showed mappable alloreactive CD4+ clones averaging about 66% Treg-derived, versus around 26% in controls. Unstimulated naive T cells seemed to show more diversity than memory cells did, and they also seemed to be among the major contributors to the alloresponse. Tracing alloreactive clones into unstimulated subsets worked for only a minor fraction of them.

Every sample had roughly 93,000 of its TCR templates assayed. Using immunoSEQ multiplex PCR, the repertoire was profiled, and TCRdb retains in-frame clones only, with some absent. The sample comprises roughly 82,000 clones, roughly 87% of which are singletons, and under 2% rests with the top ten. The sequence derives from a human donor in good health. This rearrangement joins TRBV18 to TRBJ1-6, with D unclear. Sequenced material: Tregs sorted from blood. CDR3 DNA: TGTGCCAGCTCACCGGGGTTGGCGGGGAATTCACCCCTCCACTTT. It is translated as CASSPGLAGNSPLHF.